What follows are 31 T cell receptor beta chains derived from one specimen sequenced in a study of technical replicates of blood from several donors. Assay: immunoSEQ multiplex PCR; the TCRdb copy retains only in-frame clones and omits some. Of roughly 79,000 clones in the sample, around 95% were seen once. Source material: T cells isolated from PBMCs. All receptors derive from a human donor in good health.

The chain uses TRBV9 and TRBJ2-2; D gene ambiguous. This CDR3 spans 15 amino acids. The germline V gene has CDR1 SGDLS and CDR2 YYNGEE. V lost 1 base and J 5 bases, leaving 12 bases between the germline ends. This chain's CDR3 is CASSVLEHVTGELFF. CDR3 nucleotides: TGTGCCAGCAGCGTACTAGAGCACGTGACCGGGGAGCTGTTTTTT.

This clone was detected once. The chain couples TRBV9 to TRBJ2-1, with 10 bases aligning to TRBD2. V lost 4 bases to trimming and J lost 7 bases; unmatched junction nucleotides: 8. CDR3 length equals 15 residues. The germline V gene encodes CDR1 SGDLS and CDR2 YYNGEE. The CDR3 DNA is TGTGCCAGCAGCACCCAGCGGGAGGGTGTTAATGAGCAGTTCTTC. This encodes CASSTQREGVNEQFF.

This clone came up once. V is TRBV7-2 and J is TRBJ2-3; D call uncertain. This CDR3 has 12 residues. Trimming removed 6 bases at V and 2 bases at J, with 6 bases between. Germline V gene sequence: CDR1 SGHTA, CDR2 FQGNSA. CDR3 coding DNA: TGTGCCAGCAGGAGAATCACAGATACGCAGTATTTT. Translated: CASRRITDTQYF. Combining the CDR3 with reference TRBV7-2 and TRBJ2-3 gives the whole variable domain GAGVSQSPSNKVTEKGKDVELRCDPISGHTALYWYRQSLGQGLEFLIYFQGNSAPDKSGLPSDRFSAERTGGSVSTLTIQRTQQEDSAVYLCASRRITDTQYFGPGTRLTVL.

The V and J genes are TRBV6-6 and TRBJ1-4; D is possibly TRBD1 (5 bases). V was clipped by 2 bases and J by 2 bases, with 6 bases between them. Germline CDR1 and CDR2: MNHNY and SVGAGI (reference sequence). This CDR3 is built from 14 residues. The CDR3 loop is CASSYGGTNEKLFF. CDR3 sequence (DNA): TGTGCCAGCAGTTACGGGGGGACTAATGAAAAACTGTTTTTT.

This clone has just one count. This chain connects TRBV19 to TRBJ2-1; TRBD2 aligns across 12 bases. Per the germline V gene, CDR1 is LNHDA and CDR2 is SQIVND (reference sequence). The junction had 1 base not matched to a gene; V was cut back by 5 bases and J by 2 bases. This CDR3 comprises 15 residues. This chain's CDR3 is CASSLAGGTYNEQFF. CDR3 coding DNA: TGTGCCAGTAGTCTAGCGGGAGGGACCTACAATGAGCAGTTCTTC.

This rearrangement joins TRBV7-9 to TRBJ2-2; D possibly corresponds to TRBD1 (6 bases). CDR1 SEHNR and CDR2 FQNEAQ come from the germline V gene (reference sequence). The ends were cut back, 6 bases at V and 4 bases at J, with 15 bases in the middle. The CDR3 covers 15 residues. As DNA, the CDR3 is TGTGCCAGCAGTGGGGACAAACCCCTCACCGGGGAGCTGTTTTTT. Protein: CASSGDKPLTGELFF.

This clone was counted once. This chain uses TRBV28 with TRBJ2-2; weak D call: TRBD2 (6 bases). V lost 5 bases, J lost 8 bases, and 18 bases lay in between. There are 15 residues in the CDR3. The germline CDR1 and CDR2 sequences are MDHEN and SYDVKM. Here the CDR3 reads CASSTPGTPFGELFF. As DNA, the CDR3 is TGTGCCAGCAGTACCCCCGGGACTCCCTTTGGGGAGCTGTTTTTT.

The genes are TRBV9 and TRBJ2-5; D is uncertain. The CDR3 runs to 11 residues. Trimming removed 2 bases from V and 5 bases from J, with 4 bases in between. Germline V gene lookup returns CDR1 SGDLS and CDR2 YYNGEE. In nucleotides, the CDR3 is TGTGCCAGCAGCGTTTATGAGACCCAGTACTTC. Protein sequence: CASSVYETQYF.

The chain couples TRBV20-1 to TRBJ2-7; D is undetermined. CDR3 length equals 11 residues. The germline gives CDR1 DFQATT, CDR2 SNEGSKA (reference sequence). The V end was cut by 6 bases, the J end by 5 bases, with 11 bases between. The CDR3 spells CSAVAVDEQYF. The DNA for the CDR3 is TGCAGTGCGGTAGCAGTCGACGAGCAGTACTTC.

The gene calls are TRBV2 and TRBJ1-4; no clear D gene. V shed 8 bases and J shed 8 bases, with 12 bases lying between them. The CDR3 spans 12 residues. Germline values: CDR1 SNHLY, CDR2 FYNNEI. CDR3 region: CASWEGSEKLFF. In DNA, the CDR3 is TGTGCCAGCTGGGAGGGCAGCGAAAAACTGTTTTTT.

The chain has TRBV15 and TRBJ2-3; 7 bases align to TRBD1. Germline CDR1 and CDR2: LNHNV and YYDKDF (reference sequence). The CDR3 runs 14 residues. V lost 0 bases and J lost 7; bases outside the gene matches: 4. CDR3: CATSRDNRGHTQYF. The CDR3, as DNA: TGTGCCACCAGCAGAGATAATAGGGGGCATACGCAGTATTTT. Together with reference TRBV15 and TRBJ2-3, the CDR3 gives the full variable domain: DAMVIQNPRYQVTQFGKPVTLSCSQTLNHNVMYWYQQKSSQAPKLLFHYYDKDFNNEADTPDNFQSRRPNTSFCFLDIRSPGLGDTAMYLCATSRDNRGHTQYFGPGTRLTVL.

This sequence joins TRBV6-5 and TRBJ2-3; the match to TRBD2 covers 13 bases. Germline CDR1 and CDR2: MNHEY and SVGAGI. This CDR3 has 14 amino acids. Trimming cost V 7 bases and J 4 bases; bases outside gene matches: 2. The CDR3 protein is CASKLAGGPDTQYF. The CDR3 DNA is TGTGCCAGCAAACTAGCGGGAGGGCCAGATACGCAGTATTTT.

The V and J genes are TRBV18 and TRBJ2-3; 7 bases are shared with TRBD2. J was trimmed by 5 bases and V by 1 base; bases with no gene match: 9. Germline V CDR1 and CDR2: KGHSH, LQKENI. The CDR3 runs 16 residues. Here the CDR3 DNA reads TGTGCCAGCTCACCACGGGAGGGCGTAGGAGGAGATACGCAGTATTTT. This sequence encodes CASSPREGVGGDTQYF.

The rearrangement links TRBV4-1 to TRBJ1-2; D may be TRBD1 (5 bases). The CDR3 sequence is 14 residues long. Trimming cost V 0 bases and J 4 bases, with 9 bases left between them. Germline V gives CDR1 MGHRA, CDR2 YSYEKL. The CDR3 reads CASSQEEQAYGYTF. Written as DNA, the CDR3 is TGCGCCAGCAGCCAAGAGGAACAGGCCTATGGCTACACCTTC.

This clone was found once. This rearrangement joins TRBV4-1 to TRBJ2-1; 10 bases are a match to TRBD2. The CDR3 runs to 15 residues. J gave up 8 bases and V 0 bases, and 4 bases lay outside the gene matches. Germline V gene sequence: CDR1 MGHRA, CDR2 YSYEKL. The CDR3 bases are TGCGCCAGCAGCCAAGATTTAGCGGGAGGCTATGAGCAGTTCTTC. Encoded protein: CASSQDLAGGYEQFF.

With respect to this clone: Other DNA sequences of this sample code for an identical CDR3. V and J are TRBV27 and TRBJ1-1; D is possibly TRBD1 (5 bases). Trimming pared 2 bases from V and 1 base from J, leaving 5 bases between. This CDR3 spans 13 amino acids. Per the germline V gene, CDR1 is MNHEY and CDR2 is SMNVEV (reference sequence). The CDR3 loop is CASSLQGNTEAFF. The CDR3 bases are TGTGCCAGCAGTTTACAGGGGAACACTGAAGCTTTCTTT.

This chain uses TRBV2 with TRBJ1-5, with D possibly matching TRBD1 (6 bases). V was trimmed by 6 bases and J by 3 bases, leaving 18 bases between them. Germline CDR1 reads SNHLY; CDR2 reads FYNNEI. The CDR3 consists of 16 residues. The CDR3: CASREIRTVSNQPQHF. For the CDR3, the DNA is TGTGCCAGCAGGGAAATACGGACAGTTTCCAATCAGCCCCAGCATTTT.

The chain has TRBV2 and TRBJ2-1; 8 nucleotides align to TRBD2. CDR1 is SNHLY and CDR2 is FYNNEI in the germline V gene. V was clipped by 7 bases and J by 8 bases; unmatched bases: 10. The CDR3 has 14 residues. In nucleotides, the CDR3 is TGTGCCAGCATGGACGGGAGGGCCCGTGATGAGCAGTTCTTC. Amino acid sequence: CASMDGRARDEQFF.

This chain links TRBV7-3 with TRBJ2-3, with 11 bases that match TRBD2. Germline V lookup: CDR1 SGHTA, CDR2 FQGTGA. The CDR3 consists of 17 residues. The ends lost 4 bases at V and 5 bases at J; junction bases unmatched: 11. This CDR3 reads CASSSNSLAGAEDTQYF. The CDR3 DNA reads TGTGCCAGCAGCTCTAACTCACTAGCGGGAGCCGAAGATACGCAGTATTTT.

The genes are TRBV7-9 and TRBJ2-7; 10 bases match TRBD1. The length of the CDR3 is 14 residues. Germline values: CDR1 SEHNR, CDR2 FQNEAQ (reference sequence). Germline trimming cut 7 bases from V and 5 bases from J; bases unmatched to any gene: 8. The CDR3 coding sequence is TGTGCCAGCACATTGGGGGGACAGGGGAACGAGCAGTACTTC. Translated, it gives CASTLGGQGNEQYF.

This chain connects TRBV19 to TRBJ1-1, with 10 bases lining up with TRBD1. Trimming removed 6 bases from V and 4 bases from J; junction bases left unmatched: 8. The CDR3 contains 15 residues. Germline V CDR1 and CDR2: LNHDA, SQIVND (reference sequence). CDR3 in amino acids: CASRDRDRGFTEAFF. The CDR3 DNA sequence: TGTGCCAGTAGGGATAGGGACAGGGGTTTCACTGAAGCTTTCTTT.

The chain couples TRBV27 to TRBJ2-1; D might be TRBD2 (6 bases). The CDR3 loop spans 13 amino acids. V lost 5 bases and J 7 bases, leaving 12 bases between the germline ends. Germline assignment: CDR1 MNHEY and CDR2 SMNVEV (reference sequence). CDR3 sequence (DNA): TGTGCCAGCAGTCTGGGACTGAGGAATGAGCAGTTCTTC. Its translation: CASSLGLRNEQFF.

The chain has TRBV11-2 and TRBJ1-1; 8 bases are shared with TRBD1. Germline CDR1 SGHAT, CDR2 FQNNGV. V shed 0 bases, J shed 8 bases, and the junction held 2 bases outside the gene matches. This CDR3 is 13 amino acids long. Written as DNA, the CDR3 is TGTGCCAGCAGCTTAGAGCGGGACAGGGAAGCTTTCTTT. Amino acids: CASSLERDREAFF.

The gene calls are TRBV20-1 and TRBJ1-2; D remains ambiguous. The CDR3 consists of 9 residues. Germline V gene lookup returns CDR1 DFQATT and CDR2 SNEGSKA (reference sequence). V lost 7 bases, J lost 8 bases, and 8 bases lay in between. CDR3 residues: CSEGGGYTF. CDR3 DNA: TGCAGTGAAGGCGGGGGCTACACCTTC.

The genes are TRBV5-6 and TRBJ1-2, with a possible D match to TRBD1 (6 bases). Germline CDR1 SGHDT, CDR2 YYEEEE. The CDR3 contains 13 residues. Trimming cost V 2 bases and J 4 bases, with 9 bases left between them. CDR3 in DNA: TGTGCCAGCAGCTTAGGGACACCCTATGGCTACACCTTC. It yields the protein CASSLGTPYGYTF.

CDR3 in DNA: TGTGCCAGCTCTACCAGTCTTACGACAGGGGGCTTCTACGAGCAGTACTTC. Translation: CASSTSLTTGGFYEQYF. The chain recombines TRBV18 with TRBJ2-7; 10 nucleotides line up with TRBD1. This CDR3 has 17 amino acids. Germline trimming cut 6 bases from V and 3 bases from J; bases unmatched to any gene: 14. Germline CDR1 KGHSH, CDR2 LQKENI.

The rearrangement links TRBV5-4 to TRBJ2-7; D may be TRBD1 (7 bases). The V and J ends lost 7 bases and 2 bases respectively, with 22 bases between them. There are 16 residues in the CDR3. Germline V gene lookup returns CDR1 SGHNT and CDR2 YYREEE (reference sequence). The DNA of the CDR3 is TGTGCCAGCGCCTCGTATTCAGGGGGGTTCCCCTACGAGCAGTACTTC. Protein product: CASASYSGGFPYEQYF.

The chain uses TRBV4-3 and TRBJ2-3, with 12 positions matching TRBD2. The CDR3 is 17 amino acids. Germline loops: CDR1 LGHNA, CDR2 YSLEER. Trimming cost V 2 bases and J 3 bases; bases outside gene matches: 6. CDR3 DNA: TGCGCCAGCAGCCAACGACTAGCGGGAGATCGGACAGATACGCAGTATTTT. Its protein is CASSQRLAGDRTDTQYF.

This sequence joins TRBV4-3 and TRBJ2-1; D gene uncertain. The V gene's germline CDR1 is LGHNA and CDR2 YSLEER. This CDR3 is 15 amino acids long. Deletions cut 0 bases from V and 2 bases from J, with 8 bases between. The CDR3 bases are TGCGCCAGCAGCCAAGATCAGGCAACCTACAATGAGCAGTTCTTC. The encoded protein is CASSQDQATYNEQFF.

V is TRBV7-8 and J is TRBJ1-2, with 10 bases aligning to TRBD1. Per the germline V gene, CDR1 is SGHVS and CDR2 is FQNEAQ. The CDR3 totals 16 residues. The V segment lost 4 bases and the J segment 2 bases; nucleotides outside the gene matches: 7. The CDR3 nucleotides read TGTGCCAGCAGCTCTCGAGGACAGGGGGGAAACTATGGCTACACCTTC. Protein product: CASSSRGQGGNYGYTF.

V usage is TRBV28 and J usage is TRBJ2-7; D uncertain. The CDR3 totals 15 residues. Germline-derived CDR1 and CDR2 are MDHEN and SYDVKM. Trimming pared 7 bases from V and 3 bases from J, leaving 19 bases between. CDR3 sequence (DNA): TGTGCCAGCACCGAATCGGTCCGGGTTCGCTACGAGCAGTACTTC. Encoded protein: CASTESVRVRYEQYF.